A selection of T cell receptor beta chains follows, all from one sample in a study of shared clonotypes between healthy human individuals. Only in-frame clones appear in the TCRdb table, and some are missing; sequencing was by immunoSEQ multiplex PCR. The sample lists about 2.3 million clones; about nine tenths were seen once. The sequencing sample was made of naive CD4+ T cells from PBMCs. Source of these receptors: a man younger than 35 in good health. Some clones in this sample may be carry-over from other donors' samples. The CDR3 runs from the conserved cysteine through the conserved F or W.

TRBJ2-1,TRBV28,CASSMPGLAGGEQFF
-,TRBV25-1,CASSDFVGATYEQYF
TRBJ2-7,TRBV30,CAWSLEYEQYF
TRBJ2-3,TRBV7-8,CASIFRATDTQYF
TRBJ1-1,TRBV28,CASSFHGTDRAFF
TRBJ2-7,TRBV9,CASSPRTGSYEQYF
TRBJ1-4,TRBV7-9,CASSRRQATNEKLFF
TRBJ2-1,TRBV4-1,CASSQPTSGRSYNEQFF
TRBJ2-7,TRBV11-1,CASSFKTGTPYEQYF
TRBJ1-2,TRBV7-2,CASSFRQGVGYTF
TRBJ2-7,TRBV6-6,CASSTLGQGNEQYF
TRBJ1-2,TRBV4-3,CASSQMGQGDGYTF
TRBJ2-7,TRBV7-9,CASSPFRDRVAEQYF
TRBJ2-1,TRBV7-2,CASSLVRNNEQFF
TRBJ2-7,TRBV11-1,CASSSPGGGRIAEQYF
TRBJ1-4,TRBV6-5,CARAGTGAEKLFF
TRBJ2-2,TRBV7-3,CASSRRRDRNTGELFF
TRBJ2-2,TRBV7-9,CASSPRQGQGELFF
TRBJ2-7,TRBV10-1,CASSETSPYEQYF
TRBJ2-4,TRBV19,CASSIAVAKNIQYF
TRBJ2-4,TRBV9,CASSVGTFETIQYF
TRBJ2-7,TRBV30,CAWSTGGGEQYF
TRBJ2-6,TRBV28,CASIRGSGANVLTF
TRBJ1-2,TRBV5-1,CASSLTPGVDGYTF
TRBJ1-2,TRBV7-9,CASSLDPGGRYGYTF
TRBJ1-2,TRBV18,CASSPGGNYGYTF